One sample yielded the 5 T cell receptor beta chains listed below, sequenced in a study of control samples from healthy donors and cancer patients (dated by TCRdb to 2020 to 2021). Receptors were amplified or captured by the immunoSEQ multiplex PCR assay. TCRdb mirrors the immuneACCESS table, restricted to in-frame sequences. Some clones are absent from its copies; in checked studies, under half trace to an unresolved V gene, and the reason for the others is unknown. This sample is represented by around 250,000 clones; roughly four fifths of them were singletons. About 14% of the sample belongs to the ten largest clones. Sequencing was done on a sample of PBMCs. All receptors derive from a woman aged 55-69 years with lung cancer.

The CDR3 DNA follows: TGTGCCAGTAGTAGTGGGGTGACCACCTCCGAGCAGTACTTC. Protein: CASSSGVTTSEQYF. The rearrangement uses TRBV19 and TRBJ2-7, with no clear D. This CDR3 is built from 14 residues. The germline V gene encodes CDR1 LNHDA and CDR2 SQIVND (reference sequence). Trimming pared 4 bases from V and 6 bases from J, leaving 16 bases between.

The V gene is TRBV23-1, the J gene TRBJ2-7; 8 bases line up with TRBD1. TRBV23-1 is known as an ORF, though its function is uncertain. The V segment lost 0 bases and the J segment 2 bases; nucleotides outside the gene matches: 15. The CDR3 runs 19 residues. The CDR3 bases are TGCGCCAGCAGTCAATCAATCGTTGTACTGACAGGGGCTACCTACGAGCAGTACTTC. Translation gives CASSQSIVVLTGATYEQYF.

This clone was recorded once. The V call is TRBV5-4, the J call TRBJ1-3; TRBD1 is a possible D gene (6 bases). CDR3 length: 17 residues. Trimming left V 4 bases short and J 0 bases short, with 17 bases between. In germline, CDR1 is SGHNT, CDR2 YYREEE (reference sequence). The CDR3 nucleotides are TGTGCCAGCAGCGGAACCGGGACAAGCCTCTCTGGAAACACCATATATTTT. This sequence encodes CASSGTGTSLSGNTIYF.

This chain joins TRBV4-1 and TRBJ2-1; the match to TRBD2 covers 8 bases. The CDR3 has 14 amino acids. The V and J ends lost 6 bases and 7 bases, in that order; junction bases with no gene match: 8. Germline CDR1 reads MGHRA; CDR2 reads YSYEKL. The CDR3 bases are TGCGCCAGCAGTAAAGCGGGGGTAAAAAATGAGCAGTTCTTC. This sequence encodes CASSKAGVKNEQFF.

This chain uses TRBV29-1 with TRBJ2-2; D is undetermined. V shed 7 bases and J shed 1 base, with 13 bases lying between them. The CDR3 spans 14 residues. Germline lookup yields CDR1 SQVTM and CDR2 ANQGSEA. The CDR3 DNA sequence: TGCAGCGCCCGTCGGGCTCTGAACACCGGGGAGCTGTTTTTT. Translating it yields CSARRALNTGELFF.